These 5 T cell receptor beta chains originate from one sample sequenced in a study of cytomegalovirus exposure and HLA in healthy donors. Primers: 60 Vbeta forward and 13 Jbeta reverse. The repertoire was sequenced with immunoSEQ multiplex PCR; TCRdb's copy has only in-frame clones and lacks some. The sample holds fewer than 200,000 clones, roughly 9.5% seen once. The sample consisted of PBMCs. Receptors were obtained from a woman aged 30 to 39 in good health and CMV-seropositive.

This clone was found a few times. The gene calls are TRBV6-1 and TRBJ2-7; maybe TRBD1 (6 bases). The CDR3 sequence is 12 residues long. With 10 bases removed from V and 3 bases from J, the gap between germline ends came to 13 bases. Germline assignment: CDR1 MNHNS and CDR2 SASEGT. In DNA, the CDR3 is TGTGCCACCGGGACATATGACTACGAGCAGTACTTC. Translation gives CATGTYDYEQYF.

In this sample, this clone turned up a few times. The CDR3 DNA reads as TGTGCCTGGAGTGGGGACAGGATCAGCTACACCTTC. Translating it yields CAWSGDRISYTF. The gene calls are TRBV30 and TRBJ1-2; 8 nucleotides line up with TRBD1. The germline gives CDR1 GTSNPN, CDR2 SVGIG (reference sequence). Losses at the gene ends were 1 base for V and 9 bases for J; bases not matched to a gene: 4. This CDR3 spans 12 amino acids.

This clone was recorded a few times. The chain combines TRBV2 with TRBJ2-7; 14 bases align to TRBD2. The V gene's germline CDR1 is SNHLY and CDR2 FYNNEI. This CDR3 is 17 amino acids long. The trim removed 7 bases at V and 0 bases at J, leaving 8 bases unmatched. The CDR3 here is CASMGLAGEASSYEQYF. In DNA form, the CDR3 reads TGTGCCAGCATGGGACTAGCGGGAGAGGCCTCCTCCTACGAGCAGTACTTC.

This sequence joins TRBV5-1 and TRBJ2-1; 13 nucleotides agree with TRBD2. The length of the CDR3 is 15 residues. The V gene's germline CDR1 is SGHRS and CDR2 YFSETQ. The ends lost 5 bases at V and 9 bases at J; junction bases unmatched: 8. The CDR3 reads CASRQRRLAGGEQFF. The CDR3 bases are TGCGCCAGCAGACAACGGCGACTAGCGGGAGGTGAGCAGTTCTTC.

This clone was seen a handful of times. The chain carries TRBV5-6 and TRBJ1-2, with TRBD1 as a possible D gene (6 bases). CDR1 and CDR2 (germline): SGHDT, YYEEEE. The CDR3 consists of 12 residues. The V end was cut by 0 bases, the J end by 6 bases, with 6 bases between. CDR3 sequence: CASSLDRDGYTF. In DNA form, the CDR3 reads TGTGCCAGCAGCTTGGACAGGGATGGCTACACCTTC.